Below, one T cell receptor beta chain is given with its context. The sample originates from a study of blood T cell repertoires in COVID-19. The overall study: PBMCs, B-cell-depleted T cells, or T cells were the source of the cDNA or gDNA that made up the material.

CDR3 length equals 14 residues. Trimming removed 6 bases from V and 4 bases from J; junction bases left unmatched: 9. CDR1 is DFQATT and CDR2 is SNEGSKA in the germline V gene (reference sequence). Enrolled during active infection, Seattle patients were then followed longitudinally. As handled by the study authors: How many nucleated cells were present was estimated from reference gene primer amplification. Assay: immunoSEQ multiplex PCR; the TCRdb copy retains only in-frame clones and omits some. V and J calls and clone size are copied from that table; D and trimming were computed from the DNA. The sample includes 260,000 or so clones, roughly 76% of them seen just once.

The V gene is TRBV20-1, the J gene TRBJ2-7, with 10 nucleotides matching TRBD2. The receptor was isolated from a woman aged 80 or over with COVID-19, enrolled during active disease. The sequencing input was peripheral blood. The CDR3 sequence is CSASSSGGTYEQYF. Here the CDR3 DNA reads TGCAGTGCAAGTAGTAGCGGGGGGACGTACGAGCAGTACTTC.